This T cell receptor (beta chain) was identified in a study of Graves' ophthalmopathy and Graves' hyperthyroidism. Study at large: In this cohort's terms, stable hyperthyroidism meant no ophthalmopathy by 18 months of follow-up. Findings and caveats of the study: The study's model predicted ophthalmopathy progression at over 55% sensitivity and about 72% specificity.

This clonotype has at least ten counts. Antigen: not known. RNA transcripts were the template, and TCR beta CDR3 regions were amplified from them. The workflow started with a first-round RT-PCR run with HTBI primers and then moved on to a second-round multiplex PCR. TCRdb reprocessed the multiplex PCR reads via MiXCR and lists one record per CDR3 protein. Among 450,000 to 600,000 distinct CDR3 sequences listed, just under 40% were seen once. Each hyperthyroidism patient was newly diagnosed, with under 2 months' duration, and aged 18 to 65. None of the included patients had other autoimmune diseases, uncontrolled infections, pregnancy or lactation, as these led to exclusion. CDR3 size: 18 residues. Germline V CDR1 and CDR2: SGHDT, YYEEEE. V was pared by 1 base and J by 0 bases, with 13 bases of the junction left unmatched.

The chain is built from TRBV5-6 and TRBJ2-7; 7 bases are shared with TRBD2. The TCR sequence derives from an adult man with Graves' hyperthyroidism. Sequenced input: peripheral blood or thyroid tissue (not recorded which). CDR3 protein: CASSLTPYRREVSYEQYF. Written as DNA, the CDR3 is TGTGCCAGCAGCTTGACCCCGTACCGACGGGAGGTCTCCTACGAGCAGTACTTC.